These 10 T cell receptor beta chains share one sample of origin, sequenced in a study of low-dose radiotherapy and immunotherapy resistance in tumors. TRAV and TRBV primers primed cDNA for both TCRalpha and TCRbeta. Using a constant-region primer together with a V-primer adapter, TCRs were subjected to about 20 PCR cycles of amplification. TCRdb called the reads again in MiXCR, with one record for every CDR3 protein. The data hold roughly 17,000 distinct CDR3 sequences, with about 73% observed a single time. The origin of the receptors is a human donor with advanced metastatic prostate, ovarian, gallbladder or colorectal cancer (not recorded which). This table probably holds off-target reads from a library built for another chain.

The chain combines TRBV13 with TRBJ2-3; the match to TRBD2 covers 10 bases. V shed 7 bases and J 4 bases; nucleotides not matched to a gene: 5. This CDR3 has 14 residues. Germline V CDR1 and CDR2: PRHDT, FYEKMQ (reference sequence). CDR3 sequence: CASTYGLAADTQYF. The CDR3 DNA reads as TGTGCCAGCACCTACGGACTAGCGGCAGATACGCAGTATTTT.

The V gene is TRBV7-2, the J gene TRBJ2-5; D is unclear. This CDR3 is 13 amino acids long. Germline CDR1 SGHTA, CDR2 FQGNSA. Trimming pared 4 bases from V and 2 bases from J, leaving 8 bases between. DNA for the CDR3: TGTGCCAGCAGCTCAAACCATCAAGAGACCCAGTACTTC. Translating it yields CASSSNHQETQYF. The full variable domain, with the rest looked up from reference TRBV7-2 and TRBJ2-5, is GAGVSQSPSNKVTEKGKDVELRCDPISGHTALYWYRQSLGQGLEFLIYFQGNSAPDKSGLPSDRFSAERTGGSVSTLTIQRTQQEDSAVYLCASSSNHQETQYFGPGTRLLVL.

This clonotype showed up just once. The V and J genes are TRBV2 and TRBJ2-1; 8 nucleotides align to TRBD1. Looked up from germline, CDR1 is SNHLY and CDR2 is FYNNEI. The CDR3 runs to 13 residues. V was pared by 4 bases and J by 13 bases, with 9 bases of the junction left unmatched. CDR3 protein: CASSGGTGAIQFF. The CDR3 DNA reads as TGTGCCAGCAGTGGGGGGACAGGTGCGATACAGTTCTTC.

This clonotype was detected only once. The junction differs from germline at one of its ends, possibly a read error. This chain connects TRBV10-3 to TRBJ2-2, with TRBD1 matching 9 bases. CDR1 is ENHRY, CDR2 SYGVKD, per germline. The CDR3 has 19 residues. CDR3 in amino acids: CASSGHTGTGIVLPGELFF. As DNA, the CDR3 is TGTGCCAGCAGTGGCCATACCGGGACAGGGATTGTCTTGCCCGGGGAGCTGTTTTTT.

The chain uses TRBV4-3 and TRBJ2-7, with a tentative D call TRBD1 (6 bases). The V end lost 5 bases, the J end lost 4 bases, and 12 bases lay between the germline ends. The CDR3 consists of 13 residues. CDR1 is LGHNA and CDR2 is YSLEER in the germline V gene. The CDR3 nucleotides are TGCGCCAGCAGCGAAGTCCAGGGGTACGAGCAGTACTTC. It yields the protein CASSEVQGYEQYF.

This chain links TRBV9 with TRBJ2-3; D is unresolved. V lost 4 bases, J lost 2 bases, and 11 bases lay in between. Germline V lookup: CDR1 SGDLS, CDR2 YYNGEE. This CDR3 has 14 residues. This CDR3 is CASSPPRATDTQYF. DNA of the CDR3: TGTGCCAGCAGCCCTCCTCGGGCCACAGATACGCAGTATTTT.

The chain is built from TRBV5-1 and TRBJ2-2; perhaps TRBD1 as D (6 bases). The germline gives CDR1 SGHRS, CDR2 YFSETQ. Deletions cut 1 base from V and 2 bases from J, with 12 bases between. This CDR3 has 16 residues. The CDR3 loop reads CASSLPGAANTGELFF. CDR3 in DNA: TGCGCCAGCAGCTTGCCAGGGGCCGCAAACACCGGGGAGCTGTTTTTT.

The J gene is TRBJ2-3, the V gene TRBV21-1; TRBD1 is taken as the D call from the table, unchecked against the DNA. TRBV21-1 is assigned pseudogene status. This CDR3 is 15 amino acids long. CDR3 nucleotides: TGTGCCAGCAGCAAGGGCGGGGGAAGCACAGATACGCAGTATTTT. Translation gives CASSKGGGSTDTQYF.

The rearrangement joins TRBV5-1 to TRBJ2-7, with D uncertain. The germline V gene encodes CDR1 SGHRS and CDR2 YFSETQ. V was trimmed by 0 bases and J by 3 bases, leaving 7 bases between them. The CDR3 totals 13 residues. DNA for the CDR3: TGCGCCAGCAGCTTGGGGGTCGACTACGAGCAGTACTTC. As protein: CASSLGVDYEQYF.

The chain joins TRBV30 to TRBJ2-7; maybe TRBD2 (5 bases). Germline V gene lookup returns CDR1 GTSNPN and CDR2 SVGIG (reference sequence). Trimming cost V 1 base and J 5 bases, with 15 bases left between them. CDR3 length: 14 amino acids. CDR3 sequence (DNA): TGTGCCTGGAGTGGGACCCCGAGAGGGAACGAGCAGTACTTC. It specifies CAWSGTPRGNEQYF.